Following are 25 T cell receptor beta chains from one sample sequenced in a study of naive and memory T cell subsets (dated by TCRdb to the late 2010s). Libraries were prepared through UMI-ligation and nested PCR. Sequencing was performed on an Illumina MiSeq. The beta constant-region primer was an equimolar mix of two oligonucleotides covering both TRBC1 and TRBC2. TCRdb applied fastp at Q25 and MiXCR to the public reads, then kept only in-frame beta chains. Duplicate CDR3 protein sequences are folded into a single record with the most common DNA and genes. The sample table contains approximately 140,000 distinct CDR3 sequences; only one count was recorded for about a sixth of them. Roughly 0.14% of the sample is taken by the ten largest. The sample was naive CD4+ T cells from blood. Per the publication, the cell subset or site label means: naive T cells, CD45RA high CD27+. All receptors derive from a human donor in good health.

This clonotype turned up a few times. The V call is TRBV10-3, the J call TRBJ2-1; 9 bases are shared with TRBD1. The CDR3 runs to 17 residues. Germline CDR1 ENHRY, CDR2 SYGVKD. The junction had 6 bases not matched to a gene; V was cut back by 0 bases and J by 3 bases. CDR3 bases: TGTGCCATCAGTGAGTCAGTGGGACAGGGACGCTACAATGAGCAGTTCTTC. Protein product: CAISESVGQGRYNEQFF.

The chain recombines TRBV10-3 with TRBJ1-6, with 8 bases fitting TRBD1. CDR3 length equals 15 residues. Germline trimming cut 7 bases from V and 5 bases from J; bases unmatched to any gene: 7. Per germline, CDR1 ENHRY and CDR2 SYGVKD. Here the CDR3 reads CAITPDRGNNSPLHF. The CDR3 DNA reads TGTGCCATCACCCCAGACAGGGGAAATAATTCACCCCTCCACTTT.

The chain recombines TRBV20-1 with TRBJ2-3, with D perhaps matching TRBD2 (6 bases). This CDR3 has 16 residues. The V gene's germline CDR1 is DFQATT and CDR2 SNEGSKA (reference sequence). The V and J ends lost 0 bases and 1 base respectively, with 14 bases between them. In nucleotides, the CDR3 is TGCAGTGCTAGAGACAAAAGGCGGGATCGCACAGATACGCAGTATTTT. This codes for CSARDKRRDRTDTQYF.

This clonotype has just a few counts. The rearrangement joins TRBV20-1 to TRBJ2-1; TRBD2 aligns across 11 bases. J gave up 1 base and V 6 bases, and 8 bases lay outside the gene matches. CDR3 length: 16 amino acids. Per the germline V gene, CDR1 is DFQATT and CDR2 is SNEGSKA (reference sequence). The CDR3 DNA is TGCAGTGCCCGACCCAGACTAGCGGGGTCCTACAATGAGCAGTTCTTC. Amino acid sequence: CSARPRLAGSYNEQFF.

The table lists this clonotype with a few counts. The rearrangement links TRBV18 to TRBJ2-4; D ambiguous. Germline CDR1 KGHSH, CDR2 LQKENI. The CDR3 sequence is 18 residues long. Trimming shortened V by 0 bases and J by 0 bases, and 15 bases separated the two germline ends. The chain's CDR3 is CASSPPGSLLIAKNIQYF. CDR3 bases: TGTGCCAGCTCACCACCGGGCTCGCTGCTAATAGCCAAAAACATTCAGTACTTC.

The CDR3 DNA sequence: TGCAGTGCTAGACCGCGACAGATCGGTGAGCAGTTCTTC. This codes for CSARPRQIGEQFF. V gene TRBV20-1 combines with J gene TRBJ2-1; TRBD1 might be the D (5 bases). The V end lost 2 bases, the J end lost 9 bases, and 14 bases lay between the germline ends. This CDR3 is built from 13 residues. Germline V gene sequence: CDR1 DFQATT, CDR2 SNEGSKA (reference sequence).

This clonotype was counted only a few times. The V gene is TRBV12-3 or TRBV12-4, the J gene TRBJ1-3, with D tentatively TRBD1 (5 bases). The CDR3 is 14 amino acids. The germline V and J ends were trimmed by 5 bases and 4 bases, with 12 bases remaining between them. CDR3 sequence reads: CASSIGASGNTIYF. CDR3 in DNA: TGTGCCAGCAGTATTGGGGCGAGCGGAAACACCATATATTTT.

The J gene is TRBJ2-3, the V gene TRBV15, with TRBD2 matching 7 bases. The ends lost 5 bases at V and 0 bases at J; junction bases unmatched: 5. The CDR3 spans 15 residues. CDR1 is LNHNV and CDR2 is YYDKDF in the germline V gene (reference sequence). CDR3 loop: CATSGRTSSTDTQYF. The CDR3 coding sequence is TGTGCCACCAGCGGGAGGACTAGTAGCACAGATACGCAGTATTTT.

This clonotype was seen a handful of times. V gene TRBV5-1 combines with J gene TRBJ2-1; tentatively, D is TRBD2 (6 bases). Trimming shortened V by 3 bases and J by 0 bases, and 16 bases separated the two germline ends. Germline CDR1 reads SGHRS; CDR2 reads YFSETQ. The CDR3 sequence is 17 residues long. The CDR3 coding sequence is TGCGCCAGCAGCTCGGGACTTCGAGGGGTCTCCTACAATGAGCAGTTCTTC. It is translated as CASSSGLRGVSYNEQFF.

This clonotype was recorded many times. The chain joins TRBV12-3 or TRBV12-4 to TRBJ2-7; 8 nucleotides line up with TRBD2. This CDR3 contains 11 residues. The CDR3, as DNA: TGTGTTAGCGGGACCCTCTACGAGCAGTACTTC. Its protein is CVSGTLYEQYF.

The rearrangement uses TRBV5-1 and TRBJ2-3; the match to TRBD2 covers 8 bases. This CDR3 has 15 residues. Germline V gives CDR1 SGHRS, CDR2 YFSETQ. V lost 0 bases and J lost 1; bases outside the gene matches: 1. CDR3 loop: CASSLATSGTDTQYF. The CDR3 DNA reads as TGCGCCAGCAGCTTGGCGACTAGCGGCACAGATACGCAGTATTTT.

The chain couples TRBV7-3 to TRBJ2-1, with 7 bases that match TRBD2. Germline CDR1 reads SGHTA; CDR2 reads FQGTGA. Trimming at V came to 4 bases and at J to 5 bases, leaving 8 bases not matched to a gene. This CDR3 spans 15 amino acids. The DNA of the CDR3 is TGTGCCAGCAGCTCCCCCGGGGAGGGACACAATGAGCAGTTCTTC. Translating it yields CASSSPGEGHNEQFF.

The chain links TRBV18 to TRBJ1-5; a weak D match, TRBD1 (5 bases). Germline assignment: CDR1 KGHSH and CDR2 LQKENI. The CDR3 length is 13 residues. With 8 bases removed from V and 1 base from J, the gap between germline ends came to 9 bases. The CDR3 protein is CASGGASNQPQHF. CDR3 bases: TGTGCCAGCGGGGGAGCAAGCAATCAGCCCCAGCATTTT.

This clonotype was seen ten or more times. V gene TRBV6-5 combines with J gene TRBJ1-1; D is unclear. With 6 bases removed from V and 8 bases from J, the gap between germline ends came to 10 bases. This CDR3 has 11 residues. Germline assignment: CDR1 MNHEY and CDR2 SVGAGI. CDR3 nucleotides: TGTGCCAGCAGAAAGAGGGAAGAAGCTTTCTTT. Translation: CASRKREEAFF.

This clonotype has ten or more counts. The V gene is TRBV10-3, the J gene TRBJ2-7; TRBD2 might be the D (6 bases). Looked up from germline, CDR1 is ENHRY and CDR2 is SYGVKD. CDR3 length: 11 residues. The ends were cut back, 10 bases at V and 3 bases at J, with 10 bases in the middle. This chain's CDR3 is CASGGSYEQYF. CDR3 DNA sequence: TGTGCCAGTGGGGGGAGCTACGAGCAGTACTTC.

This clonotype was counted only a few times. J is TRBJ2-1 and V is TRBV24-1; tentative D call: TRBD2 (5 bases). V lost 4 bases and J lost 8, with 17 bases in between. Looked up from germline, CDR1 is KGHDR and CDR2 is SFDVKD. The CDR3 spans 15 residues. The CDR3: CATSEEGSLEDEQFF. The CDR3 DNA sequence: TGTGCCACCAGTGAGGAAGGGAGTTTAGAGGATGAGCAGTTCTTC.

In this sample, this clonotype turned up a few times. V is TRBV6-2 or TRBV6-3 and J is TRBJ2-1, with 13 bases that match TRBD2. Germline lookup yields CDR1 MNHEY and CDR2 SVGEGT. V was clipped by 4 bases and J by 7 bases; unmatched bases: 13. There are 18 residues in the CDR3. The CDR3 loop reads CASSSPRTSGRPPNEQFF. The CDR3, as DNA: TGTGCCAGCAGTTCCCCCCGGACTAGCGGGAGACCACCGAATGAGCAGTTCTTC.

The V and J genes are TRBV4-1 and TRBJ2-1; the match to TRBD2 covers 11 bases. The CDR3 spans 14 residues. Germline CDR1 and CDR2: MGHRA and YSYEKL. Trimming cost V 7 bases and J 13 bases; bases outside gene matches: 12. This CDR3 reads CASKIAGGPYRQFF. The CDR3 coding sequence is TGCGCCAGCAAAATAGCGGGAGGGCCTTACAGACAGTTCTTC.

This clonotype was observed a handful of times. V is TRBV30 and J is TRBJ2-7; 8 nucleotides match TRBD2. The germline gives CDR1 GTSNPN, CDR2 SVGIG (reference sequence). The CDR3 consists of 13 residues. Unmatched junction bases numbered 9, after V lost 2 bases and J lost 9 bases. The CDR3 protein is CAWSLTGGPVQYF. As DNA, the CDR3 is TGTGCCTGGAGTCTTACGGGAGGGCCAGTGCAGTACTTC.

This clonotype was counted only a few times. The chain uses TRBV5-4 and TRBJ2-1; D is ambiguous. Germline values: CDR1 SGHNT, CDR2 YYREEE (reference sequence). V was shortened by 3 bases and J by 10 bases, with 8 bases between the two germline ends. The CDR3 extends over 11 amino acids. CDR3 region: CASSSFGEQFF. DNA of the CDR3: TGTGCCAGCAGCTCGTTTGGAGAGCAGTTCTTC.

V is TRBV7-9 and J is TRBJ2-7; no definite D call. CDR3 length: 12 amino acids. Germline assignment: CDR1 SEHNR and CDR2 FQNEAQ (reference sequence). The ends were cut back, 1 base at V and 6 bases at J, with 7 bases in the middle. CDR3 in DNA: TGTGCCAGCAGCTTAGTGTCCCTCGAGCAGTACTTC. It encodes CASSLVSLEQYF.

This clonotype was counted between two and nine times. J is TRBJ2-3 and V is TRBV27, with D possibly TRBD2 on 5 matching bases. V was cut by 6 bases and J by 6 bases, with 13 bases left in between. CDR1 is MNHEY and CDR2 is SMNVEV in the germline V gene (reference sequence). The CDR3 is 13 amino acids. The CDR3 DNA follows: TGTGCCAGCAGACCTCGGGGTGTTGATACGCAGTATTTT. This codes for CASRPRGVDTQYF.

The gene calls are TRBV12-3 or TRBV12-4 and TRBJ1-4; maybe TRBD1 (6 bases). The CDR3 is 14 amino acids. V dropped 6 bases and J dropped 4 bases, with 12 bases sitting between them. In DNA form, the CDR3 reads TGTGCCAGCAGCTTCGACAGGATTAATGAAAAACTGTTTTTT. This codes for CASSFDRINEKLFF.

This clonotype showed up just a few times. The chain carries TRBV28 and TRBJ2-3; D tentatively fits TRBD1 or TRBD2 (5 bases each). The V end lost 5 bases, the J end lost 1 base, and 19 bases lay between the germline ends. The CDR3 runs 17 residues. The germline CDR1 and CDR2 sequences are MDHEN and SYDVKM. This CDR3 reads CASSPTAGKLGTDTQYF. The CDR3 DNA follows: TGTGCCAGCAGTCCAACCGCAGGGAAACTAGGCACAGATACGCAGTATTTT.

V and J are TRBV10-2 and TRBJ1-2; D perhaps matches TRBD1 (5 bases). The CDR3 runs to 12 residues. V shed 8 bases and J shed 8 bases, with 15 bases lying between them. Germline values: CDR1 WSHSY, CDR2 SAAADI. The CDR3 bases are TGCGCCAGCGGCCGGGACTCATGGGGCTACACCTTC. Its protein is CASGRDSWGYTF.